This T cell receptor beta chain is drawn from a study of CXCR3-negative and CXCR3-positive naive CD8 T cells. In the study overall: Overall TRB read output was some 140 million, and each library contained about 1.5 +/- 0.3 million reads.

The CDR3 sequence is 13 residues long. Germline V gene sequence: CDR1 SEHNR, CDR2 FQNEAQ (reference sequence). Study conclusions and caveats: CXCR3-positive naive cells carried more hydrophobic TRB CDR3s than CXCR3-negative ones. Diversity in memory CD8+ cells fell much lower than the comparably high levels seen in both naive subsets.

CD45RO-CCR7+CD27+CD95- cells counted as naive CD8+ T cells. About this clonotype itself: Its matching antigen is unknown.

UMI-labeled TRB cDNA libraries were prepared by 5' RACE. TCRdb re-called the 5' RACE reads, yielding one record per CDR3 amino acid sequence without DNA. This listing includes over 100,000 distinct CDR3 sequences. The chain couples TRBV7-9 to TRBJ2-7; the D gene TCRdb calls, TRBD1, cannot be checked with no DNA. Input material: naive CXCR3- CD8+ T cells from blood. Subset denoted: CD45RO-CCR7+CD27+CD95- naive CD8+ T cells lacking CXCR3 (TNR3-). The receptor was derived from a human donor in good health. Some clones in this sample may be carry-over from other donors' samples. The CDR3 reads CASSLIVTDEQYF.